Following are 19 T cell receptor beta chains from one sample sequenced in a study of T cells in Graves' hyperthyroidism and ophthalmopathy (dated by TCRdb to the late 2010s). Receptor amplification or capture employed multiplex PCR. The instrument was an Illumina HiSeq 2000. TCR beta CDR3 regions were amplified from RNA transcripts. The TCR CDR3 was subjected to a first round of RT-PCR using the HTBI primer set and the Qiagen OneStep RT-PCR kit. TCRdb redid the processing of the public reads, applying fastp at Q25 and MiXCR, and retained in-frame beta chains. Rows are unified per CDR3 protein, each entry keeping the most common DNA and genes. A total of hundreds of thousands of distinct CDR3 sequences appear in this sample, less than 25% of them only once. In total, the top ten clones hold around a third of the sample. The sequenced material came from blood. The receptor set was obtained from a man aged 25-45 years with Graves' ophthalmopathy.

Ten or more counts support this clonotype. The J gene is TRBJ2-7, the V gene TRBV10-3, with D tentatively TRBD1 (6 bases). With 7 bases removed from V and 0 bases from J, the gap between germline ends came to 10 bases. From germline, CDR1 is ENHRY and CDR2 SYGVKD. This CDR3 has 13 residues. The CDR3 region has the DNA TGTGCCATCAACAGGGATCCCTCCTACGAGCAGTACTTC. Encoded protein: CAINRDPSYEQYF.

The CDR3 region has the DNA TGTGCCAGCAGCCAAGAAGGCCGAGTTCGGGAGACCCAGTACTTC. This translates into CASSQEGRVRETQYF. This chain connects TRBV3-1 to TRBJ2-5, with D hard to call. The CDR3 has 15 amino acids. Trimming took 0 bases from V and 5 from J, leaving 13 bases between them. Germline assignment: CDR1 LGHDT and CDR2 YNNKEL (reference sequence).

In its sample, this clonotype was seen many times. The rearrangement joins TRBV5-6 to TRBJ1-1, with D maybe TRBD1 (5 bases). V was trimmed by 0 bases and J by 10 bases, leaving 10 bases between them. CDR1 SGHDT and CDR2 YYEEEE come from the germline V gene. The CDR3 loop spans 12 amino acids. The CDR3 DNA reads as TGTGCCAGCAGCTTGGTCGGGGCGGCAGCTTTCTTT. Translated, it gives CASSLVGAAAFF.

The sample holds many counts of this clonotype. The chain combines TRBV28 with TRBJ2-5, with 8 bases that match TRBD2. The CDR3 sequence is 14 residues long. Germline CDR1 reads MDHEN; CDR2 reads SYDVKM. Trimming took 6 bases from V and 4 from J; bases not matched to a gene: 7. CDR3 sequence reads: CASSILAAGETQYF. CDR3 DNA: TGTGCCAGCAGCATACTAGCGGCGGGAGAGACCCAGTACTTC. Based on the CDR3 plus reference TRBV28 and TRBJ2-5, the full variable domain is DVKVTQSSRYLVKRTGEKVFLECVQDMDHENMFWYRQDPGLGLRLIYFSYDVKMKEKGDIPEGYSVSREKKERFSLILESASTNQTSMYLCASSILAAGETQYFGPGTRLLVL.

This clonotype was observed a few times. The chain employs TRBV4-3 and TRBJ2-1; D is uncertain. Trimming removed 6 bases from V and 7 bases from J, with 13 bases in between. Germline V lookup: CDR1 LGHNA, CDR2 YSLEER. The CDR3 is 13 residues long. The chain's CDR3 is CASSQRVGNEQFF. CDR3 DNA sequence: TGCGCCAGCAGTCAGAGAGTAGGTAATGAGCAGTTCTTC.

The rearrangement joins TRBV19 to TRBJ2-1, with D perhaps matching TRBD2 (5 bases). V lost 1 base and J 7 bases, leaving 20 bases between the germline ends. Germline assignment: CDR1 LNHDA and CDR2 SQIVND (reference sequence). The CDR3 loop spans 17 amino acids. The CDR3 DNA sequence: TGTGCCAGTAGTATAGCCCCATGGGTTGGGAGTGATAATGAGCAGTTCTTC. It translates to CASSIAPWVGSDNEQFF.

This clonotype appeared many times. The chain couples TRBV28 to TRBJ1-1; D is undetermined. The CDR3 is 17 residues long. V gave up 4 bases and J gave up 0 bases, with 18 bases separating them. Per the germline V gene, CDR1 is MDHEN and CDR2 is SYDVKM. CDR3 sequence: CASSSSRRPSMNTEAFF. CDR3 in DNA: TGTGCCAGCAGTTCCTCCCGGCGGCCCTCCATGAACACTGAAGCTTTCTTT.

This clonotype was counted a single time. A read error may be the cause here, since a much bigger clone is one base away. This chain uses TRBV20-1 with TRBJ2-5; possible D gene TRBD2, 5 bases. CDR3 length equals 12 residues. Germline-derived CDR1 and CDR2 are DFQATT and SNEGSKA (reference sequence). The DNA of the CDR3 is TGCAGTCAGATTCACGGGAAGGAGACCCAGTGCTTC. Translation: CSQIHGKETQCF.

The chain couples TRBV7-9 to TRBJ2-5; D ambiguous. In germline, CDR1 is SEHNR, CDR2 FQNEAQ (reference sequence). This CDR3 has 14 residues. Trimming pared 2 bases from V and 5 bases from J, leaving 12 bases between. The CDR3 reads CASSLNPDLETQYF. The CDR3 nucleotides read TGTGCCAGCAGCTTAAACCCCGACTTGGAGACCCAGTACTTC.

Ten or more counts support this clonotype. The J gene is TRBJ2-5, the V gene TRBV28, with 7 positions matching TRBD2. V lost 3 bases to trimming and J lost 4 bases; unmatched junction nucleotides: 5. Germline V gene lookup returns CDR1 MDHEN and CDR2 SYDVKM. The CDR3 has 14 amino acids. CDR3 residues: CASSFAGVAETQYF. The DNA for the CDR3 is TGTGCCAGCAGTTTCGCGGGAGTAGCAGAGACCCAGTACTTC.

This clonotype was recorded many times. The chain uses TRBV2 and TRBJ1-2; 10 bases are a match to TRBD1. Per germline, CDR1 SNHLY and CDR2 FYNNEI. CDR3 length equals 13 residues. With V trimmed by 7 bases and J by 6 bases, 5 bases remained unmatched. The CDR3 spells CASTPGQGNGYTF. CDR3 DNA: TGTGCCAGCACCCCGGGACAGGGGAATGGCTACACCTTC.

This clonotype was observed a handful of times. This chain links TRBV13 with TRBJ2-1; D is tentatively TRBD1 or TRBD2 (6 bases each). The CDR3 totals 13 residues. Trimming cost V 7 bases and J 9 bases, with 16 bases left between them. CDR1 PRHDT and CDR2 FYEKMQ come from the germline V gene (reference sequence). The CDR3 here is CASTRGHTLEQFF. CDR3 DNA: TGTGCCAGCACTCGGGGGCATACTCTTGAGCAGTTCTTC.

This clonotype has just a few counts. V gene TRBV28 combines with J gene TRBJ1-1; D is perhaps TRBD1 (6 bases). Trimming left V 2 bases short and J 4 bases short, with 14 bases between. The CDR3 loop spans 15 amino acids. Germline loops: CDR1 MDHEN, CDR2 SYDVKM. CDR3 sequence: CASSLGPGASTEAFF. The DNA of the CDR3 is TGTGCCAGCAGTTTAGGGCCGGGGGCGAGCACTGAAGCTTTCTTT.

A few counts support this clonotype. The CDR3 region is CASSVQGSNTEAFF. CDR3 in DNA: TGTGCCAGCAGTGTTCAGGGGAGTAACACTGAAGCTTTCTTT. This sequence joins TRBV6-1 and TRBJ1-1; D might be TRBD1 (6 bases). The CDR3 consists of 14 residues. CDR1 and CDR2 (germline): MNHNS, SASEGT. The germline V and J ends were trimmed by 4 bases and 2 bases, with 11 bases remaining between them.

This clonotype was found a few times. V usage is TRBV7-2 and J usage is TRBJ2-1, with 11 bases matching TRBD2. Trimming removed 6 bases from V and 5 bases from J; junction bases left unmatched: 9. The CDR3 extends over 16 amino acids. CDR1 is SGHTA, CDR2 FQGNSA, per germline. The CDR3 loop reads CASSSRLAGSNNEQFF. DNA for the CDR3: TGTGCCAGCAGTAGCCGACTAGCGGGGTCCAACAATGAGCAGTTCTTC.

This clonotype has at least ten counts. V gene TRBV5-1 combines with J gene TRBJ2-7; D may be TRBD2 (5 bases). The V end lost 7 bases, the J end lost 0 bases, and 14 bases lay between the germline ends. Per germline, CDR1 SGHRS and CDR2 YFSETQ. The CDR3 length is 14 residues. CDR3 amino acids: CASGDPGLSYEQYF. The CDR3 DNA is TGCGCCAGCGGCGACCCCGGACTCTCCTACGAGCAGTACTTC.

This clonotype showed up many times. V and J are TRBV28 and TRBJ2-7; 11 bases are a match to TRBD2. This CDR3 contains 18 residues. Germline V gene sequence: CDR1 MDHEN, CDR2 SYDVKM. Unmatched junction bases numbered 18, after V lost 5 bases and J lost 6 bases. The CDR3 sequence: CASSTQGLAVNPGREQYF. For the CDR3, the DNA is TGTGCCAGCAGTACCCAGGGACTAGCGGTGAACCCAGGGCGCGAGCAGTACTTC.

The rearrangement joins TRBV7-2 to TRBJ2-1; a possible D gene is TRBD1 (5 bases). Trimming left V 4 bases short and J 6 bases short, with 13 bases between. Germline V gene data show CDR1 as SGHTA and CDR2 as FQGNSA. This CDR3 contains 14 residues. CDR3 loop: CASSSPGWGNEQFF. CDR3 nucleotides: TGTGCCAGCAGCTCTCCAGGGTGGGGCAATGAGCAGTTCTTC.

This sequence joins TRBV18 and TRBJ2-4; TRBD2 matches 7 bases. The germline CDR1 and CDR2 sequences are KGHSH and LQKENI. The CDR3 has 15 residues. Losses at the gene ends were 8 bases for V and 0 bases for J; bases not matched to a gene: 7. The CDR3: CASHGGNLAKNIQYF. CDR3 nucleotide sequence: TGTGCCAGCCACGGGGGGAACCTAGCCAAAAACATTCAGTACTTC.